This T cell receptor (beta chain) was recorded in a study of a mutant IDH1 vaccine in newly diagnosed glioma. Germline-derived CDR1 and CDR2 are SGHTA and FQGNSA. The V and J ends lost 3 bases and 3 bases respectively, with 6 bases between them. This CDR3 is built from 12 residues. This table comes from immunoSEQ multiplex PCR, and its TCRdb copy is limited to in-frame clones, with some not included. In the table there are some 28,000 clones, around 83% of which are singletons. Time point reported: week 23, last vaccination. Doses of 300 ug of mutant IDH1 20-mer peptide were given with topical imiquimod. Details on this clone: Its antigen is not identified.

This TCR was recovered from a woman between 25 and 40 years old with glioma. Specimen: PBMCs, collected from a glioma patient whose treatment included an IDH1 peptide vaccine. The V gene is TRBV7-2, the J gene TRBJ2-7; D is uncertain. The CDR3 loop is CASSFDRYEQYF. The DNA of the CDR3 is TGTGCCAGCAGCTTTGACCGCTACGAGCAGTACTTC.